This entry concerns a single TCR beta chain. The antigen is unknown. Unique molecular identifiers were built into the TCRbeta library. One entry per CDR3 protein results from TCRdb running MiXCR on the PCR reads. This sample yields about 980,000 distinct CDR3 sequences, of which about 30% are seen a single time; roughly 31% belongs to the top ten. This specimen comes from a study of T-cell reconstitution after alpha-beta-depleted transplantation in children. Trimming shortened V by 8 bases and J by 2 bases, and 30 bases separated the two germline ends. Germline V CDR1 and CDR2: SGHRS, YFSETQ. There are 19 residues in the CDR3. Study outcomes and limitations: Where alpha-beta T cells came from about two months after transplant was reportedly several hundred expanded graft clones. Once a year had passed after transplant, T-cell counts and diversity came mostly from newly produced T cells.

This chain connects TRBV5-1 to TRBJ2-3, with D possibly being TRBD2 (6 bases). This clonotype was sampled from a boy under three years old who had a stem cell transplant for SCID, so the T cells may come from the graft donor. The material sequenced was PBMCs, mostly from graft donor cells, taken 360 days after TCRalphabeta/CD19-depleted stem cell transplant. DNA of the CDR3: TGCGCCAGTCAATTACAATTCACTTCGCGGGGCGATCCCACAGATACGCAGTATTTT. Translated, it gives CASQLQFTSRGDPTDTQYF.